This T cell receptor (beta chain) was sequenced for a study of shared clonotypes between healthy human individuals. Donation came from healthy HIV-negative adults that had no recent acute infections or vaccinations. The V end lost 3 bases, the J end lost 0 bases, and 6 bases lay between the germline ends. Germline CDR1 is SNHLY and CDR2 is FYNNEI. The CDR3 covers 14 residues. The method was immunoSEQ multiplex PCR; TCRdb's version includes in-frame clones alone and lacks a portion of them. In the table there are fewer than 600,000 clones, 79% of which are singletons. Note on this clone: Its cognate antigen is unknown.

Study-wide findings and caveats: Sampling involved blood alone; tissue repertoires likely differ.

The sequence derives from a woman aged 40 to 49 in good health. Some clones in this sample may be carry-over from other donors' samples. The chain employs TRBV2 and TRBJ2-1, with D hard to call. Specimen: PBMCs. The CDR3 DNA reads as TGTGCCAGCAGTGAGGCAATCTCCTACAATGAGCAGTTCTTC. Translated: CASSEAISYNEQFF.